A selection of T cell receptor beta chains follows, all from one sample in a study of read filtering for tumor transcriptome and immune sequencing. TCRdb recomputed calls from the reads with MiXCR, one row per CDR3 protein. In the table there are 100,000 to 150,000 distinct CDR3 sequences, 10% to 15% of which are singletons. Source material: a population of CD138-negative cells sorted from bone marrow. These receptors were taken from a donor aged 40 or older with multiple myeloma. CDR3s leave out the opening cysteine and the closing phenylalanine or tryptophan. A clone size is listed for some rows: how often the clone was seen (once, few, many), or a class if it is expanded.

TRBV27	TRBJ2-1	many	ASSPGFGGTDEQF
TRBV12-3/TRBV12-4	TRBJ1-5	many	ASRYEQGLGNQPQH
TRBV20-1	TRBJ2-1	few	SAAAPGAGEQF
TRBV29-1	TRBJ2-5	few	SVAPAGYQETQY
TRBV7-2	TRBJ2-7	-	ASSPPMLEQY
TRBV20-1	TRBJ1-4	many	SATRALGNEKLF
TRBV19	TRBJ2-6	many	ASSIPGITAKSSGANVLT
TRBV29-1	TRBJ2-1	many	SVSRQAIHNEQF
TRBV5-1	TRBJ2-1	many	ASSLGLGIVNEQF
TRBV5-6	TRBJ1-1	many	ASSLVGGIGTEAF
TRBV7-2	TRBJ2-5	many	ASSLGGLETQY
TRBV19	TRBJ2-1	many	AAGTGDNNEQF
TRBV2	TRBJ2-1	many	ASSGTSGRWNEQF
TRBV5-8	TRBJ1-5	many	ASSLDGQGQPQH
TRBV28	TRBJ2-2	many	ASRLGTRDTGELF
TRBV20-1	TRBJ1-5	many	SARDSGTNSNQPQH
TRBV29-1	TRBJ1-1	many	SVGDMPNTEAF
TRBV5-1	TRBJ2-7	few	VSSLAGESTYEQY
TRBV11-1	TRBJ2-1	many	ASSLASSGLAPYNEQF
TRBV30	TRBJ1-4	many	AWSVRGNEKLF
TRBV5-6	TRBJ2-7	few	ASSLDSAFYEQY
TRBV11-2	TRBJ2-6	many	ASSKTGTGANVLT
TRBV27	TRBJ1-5	many	ASSSGTGGRNQPQH
TRBV6-5	TRBJ1-3	few	ASSYLQGAGNTIY
TRBV7-8	TRBJ2-1	many	ASRPLWTRAKWNEQF
TRBV3-1	TRBJ2-7	-	ASGSSGTGGHEQY
TRBV5-6	TRBJ2-3	many	ASSPGRQSTDTQY
TRBV29-1	TRBJ2-3	many	SVNPGGVSTDTQY
TRBV29-1	TRBJ2-7	many	SDHTTSGEPYEQY
TRBV3-1	TRBJ2-1	-	ASRPAGLGEQF